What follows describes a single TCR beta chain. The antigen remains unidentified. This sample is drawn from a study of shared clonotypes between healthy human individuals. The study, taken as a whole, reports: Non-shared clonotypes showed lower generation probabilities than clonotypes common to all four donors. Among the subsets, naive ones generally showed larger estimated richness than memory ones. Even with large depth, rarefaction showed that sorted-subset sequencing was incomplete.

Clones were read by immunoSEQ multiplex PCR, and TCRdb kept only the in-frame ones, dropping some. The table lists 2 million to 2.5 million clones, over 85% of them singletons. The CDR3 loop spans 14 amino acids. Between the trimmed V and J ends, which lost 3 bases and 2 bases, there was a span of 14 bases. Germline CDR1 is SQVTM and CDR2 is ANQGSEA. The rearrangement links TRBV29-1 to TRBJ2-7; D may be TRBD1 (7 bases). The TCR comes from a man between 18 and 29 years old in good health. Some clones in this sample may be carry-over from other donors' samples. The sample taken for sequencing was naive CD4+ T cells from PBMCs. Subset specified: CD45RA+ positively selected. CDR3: CSVDSPRGAYEQYF. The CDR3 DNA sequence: TGCAGCGTTGATTCCCCCAGGGGGGCCTACGAGCAGTACTTC.